Presented here are 22 T cell receptor beta chains from one specimen sequenced in a study of sequential checkpoint blockade in melanoma. Treatment meaning: randomized to nivolumab then ipilimumab (arm A) or the reverse (arm B). Assay used: immunoSEQ multiplex PCR; TCRdb lists only in-frame clones, some missing. The data hold 20,000 to 25,000 clones, with 82% observed a single time. The material was CD8+ T cells sorted from blood (inferred from file names), obtained from a patient given nivolumab and ipilimumab in sequence. The receptor set was obtained from a human donor with melanoma.

This clone showed up just a few times. The CDR3 reads CASSLYGGARGYTF. CDR3 sequence (DNA): TGTGCCAGCAGTTTATATGGGGGGGCGCGGGGCTACACCTTC. The rearrangement uses TRBV28 and TRBJ1-2; a weak D match, TRBD1 (6 bases). V lost 1 base to trimming and J lost 8 bases, with 14 bases between them. There are 14 residues in the CDR3. CDR1 and CDR2 from the germline V gene are MDHEN and SYDVKM.

The chain uses TRBV18 and TRBJ1-4, with D tentatively TRBD1 (6 bases). There are 19 residues in the CDR3. Germline V gene lookup returns CDR1 KGHSH and CDR2 LQKENI. V dropped 1 base and J dropped 4 bases, with 22 bases sitting between them. The CDR3 nucleotides are TGTGCCAGCTCACCACGTTCAGGGGCAACCCTCGCATATAATGAAAAACTGTTTTTT. It is translated as CASSPRSGATLAYNEKLFF.

The chain has TRBV10-2 and TRBJ2-7, with D unresolved. Trimming left V 6 bases short and J 0 bases short, with 15 bases between. CDR1 is WSHSY, CDR2 SAAADI, per germline. The CDR3 length is 15 residues. As DNA, the CDR3 is TGCGCCAGCAGAACTGGGTTTGGCGGCTCCTACGAGCAGTACTTC. It specifies CASRTGFGGSYEQYF.

The rearrangement links TRBV28 to TRBJ2-2; tentatively, D is TRBD1 (6 bases). Trimming removed 2 bases from V and 6 bases from J, with 10 bases in between. CDR1 is MDHEN, CDR2 SYDVKM, per germline. CDR3 length: 14 residues. The DNA for the CDR3 is TGTGCCAGCAGTTTAGGGGGCAGAGCCGGGGAGCTGTTTTTT. It is translated as CASSLGGRAGELFF.

This chain connects TRBV28 to TRBJ1-4; 7 positions match TRBD1. Trimming took 3 bases from V and 3 from J; bases not matched to a gene: 4. Germline CDR1 and CDR2: MDHEN and SYDVKM. The CDR3 sequence is 15 residues long. CDR3 amino acids: CASSFATGPNEKLFF. CDR3 sequence (DNA): TGTGCCAGCAGTTTCGCGACAGGGCCTAATGAAAAACTGTTTTTT.

This chain joins TRBV29-1 and TRBJ2-7; D gene unclear. The CDR3 spans 13 residues. Trimming pared 6 bases from V and 2 bases from J, leaving 14 bases between. CDR1 is SQVTM and CDR2 is ANQGSEA in the germline V gene. CDR3 nucleotides: TGCAGCGTGGCCTCCATAGACACCTACGAGCAGTACTTC. This translates into CSVASIDTYEQYF.

The V gene is TRBV7-2, the J gene TRBJ2-5, with D possibly TRBD2 on 7 matching bases. The CDR3 is 14 residues long. The V end lost 3 bases, the J end lost 4 bases, and 12 bases lay between the germline ends. Germline values: CDR1 SGHTA, CDR2 FQGNSA. The CDR3 DNA sequence: TGTGCCAGCAGCTTTCTCGGGGGGCGAGAGACCCAGTACTTC. Amino acids: CASSFLGGRETQYF.

The chain joins TRBV2 to TRBJ2-1, with 12 bases identical to TRBD2. Germline assignment: CDR1 SNHLY and CDR2 FYNNEI. The CDR3 runs 17 residues. Trimming cost V 2 bases and J 6 bases; bases outside gene matches: 8. CDR3: CASSESILAGGPNEQFF. The CDR3 coding sequence is TGTGCCAGCAGTGAATCTATCCTAGCGGGAGGGCCCAATGAGCAGTTCTTC.

This sequence joins TRBV28 and TRBJ2-5; D perhaps matches TRBD1 (5 bases). Per the germline V gene, CDR1 is MDHEN and CDR2 is SYDVKM. Trimming shortened V by 6 bases and J by 1 base, and 12 bases separated the two germline ends. The CDR3 is made up of 14 amino acids. The CDR3 protein is CASRPDRIQETQYF. CDR3 in DNA: TGTGCCAGCAGGCCAGACAGAATCCAAGAGACCCAGTACTTC.

This chain uses TRBV27 with TRBJ1-1; no clear D. Germline CDR1 is MNHEY and CDR2 is SMNVEV (reference sequence). V was pared by 3 bases and J by 0 bases, with 8 bases between. The CDR3 contains 14 residues. The CDR3 region is CASSFNSMNTEAFF. The CDR3 DNA reads TGTGCCAGCAGTTTTAACAGTATGAACACTGAAGCTTTCTTT.

V usage is TRBV21-1 and J usage is TRBJ1-1. TRBV21-1 represents a pseudogene. This CDR3 has 13 amino acids. As DNA, the CDR3 is TGTGCCAGCAGCAAAAGGGGGGGGACTGAAGCTTTCTTT. Translating it yields CASSKRGGTEAFF.

This chain links TRBV6-1 with TRBJ2-1, with D tentatively TRBD2 (5 bases). V was pared by 10 bases and J by 9 bases, with 19 bases between. Germline V gene data show CDR1 as MNHNS and CDR2 as SASEGT. The CDR3 is 13 amino acids. CDR3 residues: CATVPSRRSEQFF. CDR3 nucleotides: TGTGCCACAGTCCCCTCCCGGAGGTCTGAGCAGTTCTTC.

V is TRBV19 and J is TRBJ1-1; TRBD1 aligns across 9 bases. V lost 5 bases and J lost 0; bases outside the gene matches: 4. This CDR3 region has 15 residues. Germline CDR1 reads LNHDA; CDR2 reads SQIVND (reference sequence). CDR3 amino acids: CASSPRTGVNTEAFF. CDR3 in DNA: TGTGCCAGTAGTCCGAGGACAGGGGTGAACACTGAAGCTTTCTTT.

This chain uses TRBV7-2 with TRBJ1-2, with no clear D. The CDR3 loop spans 13 amino acids. Germline CDR1 reads SGHTA; CDR2 reads FQGNSA. The V gene lost 1 base and the J gene lost 1 base, with 4 bases spanning the gap. The CDR3 loop is CASSLDINYGYTF. CDR3 nucleotide sequence: TGTGCCAGCAGCTTAGATATTAACTATGGCTACACCTTC.

The chain uses TRBV5-6 and TRBJ2-7, with D possibly being TRBD2 (5 bases). This CDR3 has 16 amino acids. Trimming shortened V by 1 base and J by 3 bases, and 17 bases separated the two germline ends. Germline lookup yields CDR1 SGHDT and CDR2 YYEEEE. CDR3 coding DNA: TGTGCCAGCAGCTTGTTCGGGATCCAGAGCGTCTACGAGCAGTACTTC. Protein product: CASSLFGIQSVYEQYF.

This chain joins TRBV12-5 and TRBJ1-1, with TRBD1 matching over 8 bases. CDR1 is LGHNT and CDR2 is FRNRAP in the germline V gene. V lost 6 bases to trimming and J lost 4 bases; unmatched junction nucleotides: 7. The CDR3 length is 14 residues. The CDR3 protein is CASGRGLSGTEAFF. CDR3 nucleotide sequence: TGTGCTAGTGGCAGGGGGCTGAGTGGCACTGAAGCTTTCTTT.

The J gene is TRBJ2-3, the V gene TRBV19; 10 bases are a match to TRBD1. CDR1 is LNHDA and CDR2 is SQIVND in the germline V gene (reference sequence). The CDR3 extends over 16 amino acids. The J segment lost 4 bases and the V segment lost 1 base, leaving 5 bases of the junction unmatched. CDR3 sequence: CASSIVGTGVPDTQYF. DNA for the CDR3: TGTGCCAGTAGTATAGTTGGGACAGGGGTCCCAGATACGCAGTATTTT.

This clone has only a few counts. DNA of the CDR3: TGTGCCAGCAGCTTAGTACATGGTGGAGGTTCCGGAAACACCATATATTTT. Translating gives CASSLVHGGGSGNTIYF. The chain couples TRBV7-9 to TRBJ1-3, with unresolved D. The V and J ends lost 1 base and 4 bases respectively, with 17 bases between them. The CDR3 is 17 amino acids. Germline CDR1 reads SEHNR; CDR2 reads FQNEAQ (reference sequence).

The V gene is TRBV5-3, the J gene TRBJ1-1, with TRBD1 as a possible D gene (5 bases). TRBV5-3 is filed as an ORF, its function uncertain. This CDR3 region has 14 residues. Deletions cut 3 bases from V and 5 bases from J, with 14 bases between. CDR3 loop: CARSSPGDETEAFF. The CDR3 DNA reads as TGTGCCAGAAGCTCCCCGGGGGACGAAACTGAAGCTTTCTTT.

This chain uses TRBV10-1 with TRBJ1-2; D ambiguous. There are 13 residues in the CDR3. V shed 2 bases and J shed 4 bases, with 8 bases lying between them. Germline CDR1 and CDR2: WNHNN and SYGVQD (reference sequence). The DNA of the CDR3 is TGCGCCAGCAGTGAGAGCCTGATCTATGGCTACACCTTC. Protein product: CASSESLIYGYTF.

The rearrangement links TRBV7-8 to TRBJ2-1; TRBD1 agrees at 7 bases. The CDR3 extends over 15 amino acids. V lost 1 base and J lost 5; bases outside the gene matches: 5. Germline-derived CDR1 and CDR2 are SGHVS and FQNEAQ. CDR3 nucleotides: TGTGCCAGCAGCTTAGGACAGGGTCCCAACAATGAGCAGTTCTTC. This sequence encodes CASSLGQGPNNEQFF.

The chain joins TRBV15 to TRBJ2-7; tentatively, D is TRBD2 (6 bases). Germline CDR1 reads LNHNV; CDR2 reads YYDKDF (reference sequence). V was cut by 6 bases and J by 3 bases, with 9 bases left in between. This CDR3 is 12 amino acids long. The CDR3 region has the DNA TGTGCCACCAGTAGCGGCCTCTACGAGCAGTACTTC. This translates into CATSSGLYEQYF. The full variable domain, in which reference TRBV15 and TRBJ2-7 provide the parts outside the CDR3, is DAMVIQNPRYQVTQFGKPVTLSCSQTLNHNVMYWYQQKSSQAPKLLFHYYDKDFNNEADTPDNFQSRRPNTSFCFLDIRSPGLGDTAMYLCATSSGLYEQYFGPGTRLTVT.